A single sample is the source of the 5 T cell receptor beta chains below, sequenced in a study of blood T cells in healthy people across ages (dated by TCRdb to the mid-2010s). Library generation was performed with 5' RACE. The instrument given in TCRdb is Illumina HiSeq 2500. A second PCR of roughly 6 to 11 cycles was performed with a sample-barcoded 5' primer and a J-beta primer mix. The public reads were quality trimmed at Q25 with fastp and then assembled into clones with MiXCR by TCRdb, keeping productive beta chains. Every CDR3 protein is listed once, alongside the most common genes and DNA of its rows. The sample table shows 800,000 or so distinct CDR3 sequences, and about 62% are seen once. The ten largest clones add up to approximately 30% of the sample. Input material: blood. All receptors derive from a man aged 25 to 40 in good health.

The rearrangement links TRBV20-1 to TRBJ2-3; D perhaps matches TRBD2 (6 bases). From germline, CDR1 is DFQATT and CDR2 SNEGSKA (reference sequence). The CDR3 is 17 residues long. CDR3 region: CSPSSVGGADGTDTQYF. In DNA form, the CDR3 reads TGCAGCCCCTCGTCAGTCGGCGGGGCGGATGGCACAGATACGCAGTATTTT.

This clonotype was seen just once. The gene calls are TRBV4-3 and TRBJ1-1; tentative D call: TRBD1 (5 bases). The germline V gene encodes CDR1 LGHNA and CDR2 YSLEER. This CDR3 is 15 amino acids long. With 0 bases removed from V and 1 base from J, the gap between germline ends came to 9 bases. Here the CDR3 DNA reads TGCGCCAGCAGCCAAGAGGCAGGGTGGAACACTGAAGCTTTCTTT. It is translated as CASSQEAGWNTEAFF.

This sequence joins TRBV29-1 and TRBJ2-1; no clear D gene. Germline CDR1 reads SQVTM; CDR2 reads ANQGSEA. The CDR3 has 13 amino acids. V dropped 1 base and J dropped 8 bases, with 12 bases sitting between them. The DNA for the CDR3 is TGCAGCGTTGAAGTAGCCCCCTGGGATGAGCAGTTCTTC. This sequence encodes CSVEVAPWDEQFF.

Worth noting for this clonotype: A junction end diverges from the germline sequence, so it may reflect a read error. The genes are TRBV27 and TRBJ2-4; TRBD1 matches at 11 bases. The J call is in doubt because the DNA end fits TRBJ2-7 better. Germline V gene lookup returns CDR1 MNHEY and CDR2 SMNVEV (reference sequence). This CDR3 is 15 amino acids long. The CDR3 nucleotides are TGCGCCAGCGGGAGTTTGGGACAGGGGGGCTACGAGCAGTACTTC. Its protein product is CASGSLGQGGYEQYF.

This clonotype was counted only a few times. DNA of the CDR3: TGTGCCAGCAGCCAACTAAGCGGGGGTACAGATACGCAGTATTTT. It specifies CASSQLSGGTDTQYF. The chain employs TRBV14 and TRBJ2-3, with 8 bases aligning to TRBD2. The V segment lost 2 bases and the J segment 3 bases; nucleotides outside the gene matches: 4. CDR3 length: 15 amino acids. Germline V gene sequence: CDR1 SGHDN, CDR2 FVKESK.